One sample yielded the 23 T cell receptor beta chains listed below, sequenced in a study of cytomegalovirus exposure and HLA in healthy donors. In the PCR, 60 Vbeta and 13 Jbeta primers were used. Sequencing used immunoSEQ multiplex PCR; TCRdb keeps in-frame clones, though not all of them. In the table there are about 100,000 clones, approximately 78% of which are singletons. Material for sequencing was PBMCs. These TCRs come from a woman aged 55-69 years in good health and CMV-seronegative.

This clone was found a few times. This chain uses TRBV4-3 with TRBJ2-5; D is possibly TRBD2 (6 bases). The V and J ends lost 4 bases and 1 base respectively, with 13 bases between them. Germline loops: CDR1 LGHNA, CDR2 YSLEER. The CDR3 totals 15 residues. In nucleotides, the CDR3 is TGCGCCAGCAGCCCCGGTCTAGCGCTCCAAGAGACCCAGTACTTC. Encoded protein: CASSPGLALQETQYF.

Regarding this clone: Within the sample, other DNA sequences also encode this same CDR3. J is TRBJ2-7 and V is TRBV5-1, with 11 bases matching TRBD2. The CDR3 contains 14 residues. Trimming removed 1 base from V and 3 bases from J; junction bases left unmatched: 0. Germline V CDR1 and CDR2: SGHRS, YFSETQ. The CDR3 sequence: CASSLTSGSYEQYF. CDR3 in DNA: TGCGCCAGCAGCTTGACTAGCGGGAGCTACGAGCAGTACTTC. The full variable domain, with the rest looked up from reference TRBV5-1 and TRBJ2-7, is KAGVTQTPRYLIKTRGQQVTLSCSPISGHRSVSWYQQTPGQGLQFLFEYFSETQRNKGNFPGRFSGRQFSNSRSEMNVSTLELGDSALYLCASSLTSGSYEQYFGPGTRLTVT.

V is TRBV27 and J is TRBJ1-4, with D possibly TRBD1 on 6 matching bases. The CDR3 is made up of 13 amino acids. The germline V and J ends were trimmed by 6 bases and 4 bases, with 9 bases remaining between them. Germline CDR1 MNHEY, CDR2 SMNVEV (reference sequence). CDR3 nucleotides: TGTGCCAGCAGCAGGACAGTTAATGAAAAACTGTTTTTT. This translates into CASSRTVNEKLFF. Based on the CDR3 plus reference TRBV27 and TRBJ1-4, the full variable domain is EAQVTQNPRYLITVTGKKLTVTCSQNMNHEYMSWYRQDPGLGLRQIYYSMNVEVTDKGDVPEGYKVSRKEKRNFPLILESPSPNQTSLYFCASSRTVNEKLFFGSGTQLSVL.

This clone has a handful of counts. V is TRBV7-2 and J is TRBJ2-5; a possible D gene is TRBD2 (5 bases). The CDR3 is 14 residues long. Germline V gene sequence: CDR1 SGHTA, CDR2 FQGNSA. With 1 base removed from V and 5 bases from J, the gap between germline ends came to 11 bases. CDR3 nucleotide sequence: TGTGCCAGCAGCTTAGAATGGCGGGTGGAGACCCAGTACTTC. Amino acid sequence: CASSLEWRVETQYF.

This clone has just a few counts. CDR3 residues: CASKPGQVHHVSYEQYF. As DNA, the CDR3 is TGCGCCAGCAAGCCGGGACAGGTTCATCATGTTTCCTACGAGCAGTACTTC. The chain couples TRBV5-1 to TRBJ2-7; 8 bases are a match to TRBD1. This CDR3 contains 17 residues. CDR1 SGHRS and CDR2 YFSETQ come from the germline V gene. The V segment lost 6 bases and the J segment 1 base; nucleotides outside the gene matches: 15.

The chain links TRBV12-5 to TRBJ2-1; 8 nucleotides agree with TRBD2. Germline trimming cut 2 bases from V and 5 bases from J; bases unmatched to any gene: 8. The CDR3 runs 16 residues. The germline CDR1 and CDR2 sequences are LGHNT and FRNRAP. For the CDR3, the DNA is TGTGCTAGTGGTTTGAAATATCGGGGGGGAGACAATGAGCAGTTCTTC. Protein: CASGLKYRGGDNEQFF.

The chain couples TRBV6-5 to TRBJ1-2; a weak D match, TRBD1 (5 bases). The germline V gene encodes CDR1 MNHEY and CDR2 SVGAGI. Trimming stripped 2 bases from V and 3 bases from J, with 16 bases between. The CDR3 covers 16 residues. The CDR3 reads CASSYRGTINDYGYTF. The CDR3 DNA reads as TGTGCCAGCAGTTACCGGGGGACGATTAACGACTATGGCTACACCTTC.

The chain uses TRBV2 and TRBJ1-5; D is possibly TRBD1 (6 bases). V shed 7 bases and J shed 1 base, with 14 bases lying between them. Germline-derived CDR1 and CDR2 are SNHLY and FYNNEI. This CDR3 contains 15 residues. The DNA for the CDR3 is TGTGCCAGCAAGCGGGGGGCGATCAGCAATCAGCCCCAGCATTTT. It specifies CASKRGAISNQPQHF.

The CDR3 loop is CASSVGDSQETQYF. The CDR3 region has the DNA TGTGCCAGCAGCGTAGGGGACTCTCAAGAGACCCAGTACTTC. The rearrangement uses TRBV9 and TRBJ2-5, with D maybe TRBD2 (6 bases). The CDR3 spans 14 residues. Trimming took off 0 bases at V and 2 bases at J, with 8 bases between the two ends. Germline values: CDR1 SGDLS, CDR2 YYNGEE.

This chain joins TRBV5-1 and TRBJ1-1; D not certain. Trimming shortened V by 0 bases and J by 0 bases, and 6 bases separated the two germline ends. The CDR3 has 14 residues. Per germline, CDR1 SGHRS and CDR2 YFSETQ. The CDR3 nucleotides read TGCGCCAGCAGCTTGGACAGTATGAACACTGAAGCTTTCTTT. This gives the protein CASSLDSMNTEAFF.

This chain connects TRBV5-1 to TRBJ2-3; a possible D gene is TRBD1 (5 bases). There are 14 residues in the CDR3. The V gene lost 5 bases and the J gene lost 4 bases, with 14 bases spanning the gap. CDR1 is SGHRS and CDR2 is YFSETQ in the germline V gene. The CDR3 here is CASSVSIQADTQYF. In nucleotides, the CDR3 is TGCGCCAGCAGTGTATCGATACAGGCAGATACGCAGTATTTT. The full variable domain, in which reference TRBV5-1 and TRBJ2-3 provide the parts outside the CDR3, is KAGVTQTPRYLIKTRGQQVTLSCSPISGHRSVSWYQQTPGQGLQFLFEYFSETQRNKGNFPGRFSGRQFSNSRSEMNVSTLELGDSALYLCASSVSIQADTQYFGPGTRLTVL.

This clone has a single count. This sequence joins TRBV6-5 and TRBJ2-1; 9 nucleotides agree with TRBD1. CDR1 and CDR2 (germline): MNHEY, SVGAGI. This CDR3 spans 15 amino acids. V dropped 2 bases and J dropped 12; count of bases not matched to a gene: 11. This chain's CDR3 is CASSYRPGQGFRQFF. The DNA of the CDR3 is TGTGCCAGCAGTTACCGACCGGGACAGGGCTTTCGGCAGTTCTTC.

The chain recombines TRBV5-6 with TRBJ2-1; 8 nucleotides align to TRBD1. CDR3 length equals 13 residues. With 4 bases clipped from V and 7 bases from J, the junction kept 4 bases outside the gene matches. Germline loops: CDR1 SGHDT, CDR2 YYEEEE. The CDR3 region has the DNA TGTGCCAGCAGCCGACAGGGGTGGAATGAGCAGTTCTTC. Translated: CASSRQGWNEQFF.

The chain couples TRBV6-5 to TRBJ1-6, with 7 bases that match TRBD1. V trimming: 4 bases; J trimming: 14 bases; junction bases outside the gene matches: 14. CDR3 length: 15 amino acids. The germline V gene encodes CDR1 MNHEY and CDR2 SVGAGI. CDR3 nucleotide sequence: TGTGCCAGCAGTTCCCTACAGGGGACCTCTCTGGCCCTCCACTTT. It encodes CASSSLQGTSLALHF.

The chain joins TRBV23-1 to TRBJ1-2, with unresolved D. TRBV23-1 qualifies as an ORF whose function is uncertain. This CDR3 is 15 amino acids long. V was trimmed by 2 bases and J by 0 bases, leaving 10 bases between them. The CDR3 loop is CASSQLGRPNYGYTF. The CDR3 bases are TGCGCCAGCAGTCAACTAGGGAGGCCTAACTATGGCTACACCTTC.

This chain joins TRBV14 and TRBJ2-1; D gene ambiguous. V lost 0 bases and J lost 3, with 15 bases in between. The germline gives CDR1 SGHDN, CDR2 FVKESK. The CDR3 extends over 17 amino acids. The CDR3 nucleotides read TGTGCCAGCAGCCAAGAGGATAGCAGACTTTACTACAATGAGCAGTTCTTC. Its protein is CASSQEDSRLYYNEQFF.

The gene calls are TRBV7-2 and TRBJ1-3, with D tentatively TRBD1 (6 bases). Germline V CDR1 and CDR2: SGHTA, FQGNSA. This CDR3 contains 13 residues. V lost 5 bases, J lost 3 bases, and 8 bases lay in between. In nucleotides, the CDR3 is TGTGCCAGCAGCCAGGGGTATGGAAACACCATATATTTT. Protein product: CASSQGYGNTIYF.

The chain carries TRBV30 and TRBJ2-3; 14 bases map to TRBD2. V trimming: 2 bases; J trimming: 9 bases; junction bases outside the gene matches: 4. CDR1 is GTSNPN, CDR2 SVGIG, per germline (reference sequence). This CDR3 spans 14 amino acids. The CDR3 region has the DNA TGTGCCTGGAGTAGACTAGCGGGAGGGGGGACGCAGTATTTT. This sequence encodes CAWSRLAGGGTQYF.

The chain carries TRBV9 and TRBJ1-4, with D maybe TRBD1 (6 bases). The germline CDR1 and CDR2 sequences are SGDLS and YYNGEE. Trimming left V 0 bases short and J 4 bases short, with 10 bases between. The CDR3 totals 15 residues. The CDR3 region has the DNA TGTGCCAGCAGCGTAGAGGGCAGGGGTAATGAAAAACTGTTTTTT. Translating gives CASSVEGRGNEKLFF.

V usage is TRBV20-1 and J usage is TRBJ2-1; no clear D. The CDR3 loop spans 11 amino acids. The germline gives CDR1 DFQATT, CDR2 SNEGSKA (reference sequence). Trimming removed 4 bases at V and 4 bases at J, with 5 bases between. DNA for the CDR3: TGCAGTGCTACCCTTTACAATGAGCAGTTCTTC. Amino acids: CSATLYNEQFF.

In nucleotides, the CDR3 is TGTGCCTGGAGTTCGGGACAGGGTCGGCAAGAGACCCAGTACTTC. It yields the protein CAWSSGQGRQETQYF. This rearrangement joins TRBV30 to TRBJ2-5; 9 bases are a match to TRBD1. Germline CDR1 and CDR2: GTSNPN and SVGIG (reference sequence). This CDR3 comprises 15 residues. Losses at the gene ends were 2 bases for V and 2 bases for J; bases not matched to a gene: 6.

The chain recombines TRBV29-1 with TRBJ2-3; TRBD2 matches at 14 bases. V trimming: 4 bases; J trimming: 0 bases; junction bases outside the gene matches: 3. The V gene's germline CDR1 is SQVTM and CDR2 ANQGSEA. The CDR3 spans 16 residues. In nucleotides, the CDR3 is TGCAGCGTTGGGGGACTAGCGGGGGATAGCACAGATACGCAGTATTTT. Translating gives CSVGGLAGDSTDTQYF.

The V gene is TRBV20-1, the J gene TRBJ1-2; a possible D gene is TRBD1 (5 bases). This CDR3 has 11 residues. Between the trimmed V and J ends, which lost 6 bases and 5 bases, there was a span of 10 bases. Germline V gives CDR1 DFQATT, CDR2 SNEGSKA (reference sequence). The CDR3: CSAEGRYGYTF. The CDR3 region has the DNA TGCAGTGCGGAGGGACGATATGGCTACACCTTC.